Below are 19 T cell receptor beta chains sequenced from a single sample in a study of early T cells in non-severe SARS-CoV-2 infection. From the 5' RACE reads, TCRdb called clonotypes with MiXCR, one entry per CDR3 protein. The table lists 60,000 to 75,000 distinct CDR3 sequences, about an eighth of them singletons. Input material: whole blood. The receptors derive from an adult who was a healthcare worker with PCR-confirmed SARS-CoV-2 infection or an uninfected control (not recorded which).

The chain combines TRBV13 with TRBJ2-5, with 10 bases that match TRBD1. The CDR3 runs to 15 residues. CDR1 is PRHDT, CDR2 FYEKMQ, per germline (reference sequence). Unmatched junction bases numbered 6, after V lost 2 bases and J lost 6 bases. CDR3 amino acids: CASSLTGQGSKTQYF. The CDR3, as DNA: TGTGCCAGCAGCTTAACGGGACAGGGGTCCAAGACCCAGTACTTC.

This clonotype was recorded a few times. The chain links TRBV20-1 to TRBJ2-1, with 7 bases matching TRBD1. The CDR3 loop spans 16 amino acids. The trim removed 0 bases at V and 5 bases at J, leaving 10 bases unmatched. Germline V gene sequence: CDR1 DFQATT, CDR2 SNEGSKA (reference sequence). The CDR3 DNA is TGCAGTGCTAGAGATCTAGTGAAAGGGACAGACAATGAGCAGTTCTTC. It specifies CSARDLVKGTDNEQFF.

The sample holds many counts of this clonotype. This rearrangement joins TRBV12-3 or TRBV12-4 to TRBJ2-5, with D possibly TRBD2 on 5 matching bases. The CDR3 contains 14 residues. V lost 5 bases and J 4 bases, leaving 14 bases between the germline ends. This CDR3 reads CASSPPTRVETQYF. CDR3 in DNA: TGTGCCAGCAGTCCCCCGACGAGGGTAGAGACCCAGTACTTC.

This clonotype has a count of ten or more. This chain links TRBV7-9 with TRBJ2-2; 8 nucleotides match TRBD1. V dropped 8 bases and J dropped 3; count of bases not matched to a gene: 8. The germline CDR1 and CDR2 sequences are SEHNR and FQNEAQ (reference sequence). CDR3 length equals 15 residues. In nucleotides, the CDR3 is TGTGCCAGCGACGTCCAGGGGGCTCACACCGGGGAGCTGTTTTTT. Translating it yields CASDVQGAHTGELFF.

This clonotype was picked up a small number of times. J is TRBJ2-7 and V is TRBV7-9; the match to TRBD1 covers 8 bases. The J segment lost 5 bases and the V segment lost 11 bases, leaving 5 bases of the junction unmatched. The CDR3 sequence is 11 residues long. Looked up from germline, CDR1 is SEHNR and CDR2 is FQNEAQ (reference sequence). Here the CDR3 DNA reads TGTGCCCCACAGGGGGTTCACGAGCAGTACTTC. Its translation: CAPQGVHEQYF.

This clonotype was picked up a small number of times. V is TRBV24-1 and J is TRBJ2-1; no definite D call. Per the germline V gene, CDR1 is KGHDR and CDR2 is SFDVKD. V lost 4 bases, J lost 2 bases, and 11 bases lay in between. CDR3 length equals 15 residues. The CDR3 protein is CATSDPPSTYNEQFF. The CDR3 DNA follows: TGTGCCACCAGTGACCCACCTTCTACCTACAATGAGCAGTTCTTC.

In its sample, this clonotype was seen many times. The chain carries TRBV7-8 and TRBJ1-5; D not certain. The CDR3 is made up of 16 amino acids. Germline V gene sequence: CDR1 SGHVS, CDR2 FQNEAQ. V was shortened by 5 bases and J by 2 bases, with 16 bases between the two germline ends. The CDR3 nucleotides read TGTGCCAGCAGCCCAGAGTCTTACCCCGGCAATCAGCCCCAGCATTTT. This translates into CASSPESYPGNQPQHF.

This clonotype was recorded at least ten times. This chain uses TRBV19 with TRBJ2-5; tentatively, D is TRBD2 (5 bases). This CDR3 region has 14 residues. Germline CDR1 is LNHDA and CDR2 is SQIVND (reference sequence). V was shortened by 5 bases and J by 0 bases, with 10 bases between the two germline ends. CDR3 sequence: CASSRGSYQETQYF. The DNA for the CDR3 is TGTGCCAGTAGTCGCGGGTCGTACCAAGAGACCCAGTACTTC.

The rearrangement joins TRBV7-9 to TRBJ1-5; no firm D call. The CDR3 loop spans 16 amino acids. Per germline, CDR1 SEHNR and CDR2 FQNEAQ (reference sequence). V was clipped by 1 base and J by 5 bases, with 15 bases between them. The CDR3, as DNA: TGTGCCAGCAGCTTAGACAGTTGGGATGGCTATCAGCCCCAGCATTTT. The encoded protein is CASSLDSWDGYQPQHF. Full variable domain (rest looked up from reference TRBV7-9 and TRBJ1-5): DTGVSQNPRHKITKRGQNVTFRCDPISEHNRLYWYRQTLGQGPEFLTYFQNEAQLEKSRLLSDRFSAERPKGSFSTLEIQRTEQGDSAMYLCASSLDSWDGYQPQHFGDGTRLSIL.

The chain employs TRBV20-1 and TRBJ2-6; D is unresolved. V was cut by 4 bases and J by 0 bases, with 1 base left in between. This CDR3 has 12 residues. The V gene's germline CDR1 is DFQATT and CDR2 SNEGSKA (reference sequence). CDR3: CSATSGANVLTF. The CDR3 DNA reads as TGCAGTGCTACCTCTGGGGCCAACGTCCTGACTTTC.

The gene calls are TRBV4-2 and TRBJ2-3, with D tentatively TRBD2 (5 bases). V lost 0 bases, J lost 0 bases, and 16 bases lay in between. CDR1 LGHNA and CDR2 YNFKEQ come from the germline V gene. The CDR3 spans 18 residues. In DNA form, the CDR3 reads TGTGCCAGCAGCCAAGATCTCACCCGGGGTAGGAGCACAGATACGCAGTATTTT. Protein: CASSQDLTRGRSTDTQYF.

This clonotype was counted between two and nine times. The chain couples TRBV20-1 to TRBJ2-7, with TRBD1 as a possible D gene (5 bases). Trimming cost V 0 bases and J 2 bases, with 11 bases left between them. From germline, CDR1 is DFQATT and CDR2 SNEGSKA (reference sequence). The CDR3 runs 14 residues. CDR3 DNA sequence: TGCAGTGCTAGAGAACCCAGGGCACCCTACGAGCAGTACTTC. This gives the protein CSAREPRAPYEQYF.

V gene TRBV29-1 combines with J gene TRBJ2-2, with D possibly matching TRBD2 (6 bases). CDR3 size: 15 residues. Germline V gene sequence: CDR1 SQVTM, CDR2 ANQGSEA. V lost 1 base and J 4 bases, leaving 13 bases between the germline ends. The CDR3 loop is CSVEGLTSGTGELFF. The CDR3 DNA reads TGCAGCGTTGAAGGGTTGACTAGTGGCACCGGGGAGCTGTTTTTT.

V gene TRBV5-1 combines with J gene TRBJ2-6; 7 bases are shared with TRBD1. J lost 2 bases, V lost 1 base, and 6 bases had no gene match. The germline gives CDR1 SGHRS, CDR2 YFSETQ. CDR3 size: 17 residues. The CDR3 loop reads CASSLIGGRAGANVLTF. CDR3 bases: TGCGCCAGCAGCTTGATAGGGGGCCGAGCTGGGGCCAACGTCCTGACTTTC.

The CDR3 spells CASSLDTGAGYEQYF. The CDR3 region has the DNA TGCGCCAGCAGCTTGGATACTGGAGCAGGATACGAGCAGTACTTC. The chain employs TRBV5-1 and TRBJ2-7; D remains unclear. V lost 0 bases and J lost 4, with 14 bases in between. From germline, CDR1 is SGHRS and CDR2 YFSETQ. This CDR3 is 15 amino acids long.

This clonotype was seen a handful of times. Mismatch with germline at one junction end may stem from a read error. The chain combines TRBV20-1 with TRBJ2-7, with TRBD1 matching 8 bases. The CDR3 has 10 residues. The germline V gene encodes CDR1 DFQATT and CDR2 SNEGSKA (reference sequence). The DNA for the CDR3 is TGCAGTCCAGGGGGCTCCCGCTGGGACTTC. Protein sequence: CSPGGSRWDF.

The chain uses TRBV2 and TRBJ1-2; 9 bases align to TRBD1. With V trimmed by 0 bases and J by 3 bases, 8 bases remained unmatched. The CDR3 totals 17 residues. The germline V gene has CDR1 SNHLY and CDR2 FYNNEI. This CDR3 reads CASSEAPRQGGHYGYTF. The CDR3 DNA reads as TGTGCCAGCAGTGAAGCGCCGAGACAGGGGGGGCACTATGGCTACACCTTC.

The rearrangement uses TRBV7-9 and TRBJ2-1, with 9 nucleotides matching TRBD2. The CDR3 loop spans 16 amino acids. Losses at the gene ends were 6 bases for V and 2 bases for J; bases not matched to a gene: 8. Germline CDR1 reads SEHNR; CDR2 reads FQNEAQ (reference sequence). The CDR3: CASRFISGSPYNEQFF. Written as DNA, the CDR3 is TGTGCCAGCAGATTCATTAGCGGGAGTCCCTACAATGAGCAGTTCTTC.

This chain uses TRBV5-1 with TRBJ2-6, with 10 bases that match TRBD2. The V gene's germline CDR1 is SGHRS and CDR2 YFSETQ. V lost 5 bases, J lost 2 bases, and 13 bases stayed unmatched. The CDR3 loop spans 19 amino acids. The CDR3 DNA sequence: TGCGCCAGCAGGTCTACTCCGGGACTAGCGATGGCTGGGGCCAACGTCCTGACTTTC. This encodes CASRSTPGLAMAGANVLTF. The full variable domain, rest sourced from reference TRBV5-1 and TRBJ2-6, is KAGVTQTPRYLIKTRGQQVTLSCSPISGHRSVSWYQQTPGQGLQFLFEYFSETQRNKGNFPGRFSGRQFSNSRSEMNVSTLELGDSALYLCASRSTPGLAMAGANVLTFGAGSRLTVL.